These 9 T cell receptor beta chains came from one sample sequenced in a study of T-cell memory formation after mild COVID-19. Each CDR3 protein gets one entry after TCRdb re-called the 5' RACE reads with MiXCR. The sample consists of about 340,000 distinct CDR3 sequences, 20% to 25% of them appearing once. The sample was PBMCs or a T cell subset sorted from them (not recorded which). These receptors were taken from an adult woman who had mild COVID-19 (a few samples of this study predate the infection). Cell type and time point are not known.

This clonotype has a single count. This chain uses TRBV24-1 with TRBJ1-2; possibly TRBD1 for D (5 bases). This CDR3 has 12 residues. In germline, CDR1 is KGHDR, CDR2 SFDVKD. Trimming took off 9 bases at V and 5 bases at J, with 12 bases between the two ends. CDR3: CATRDSAYGYTF. The CDR3 nucleotides read TGTGCCACCCGAGACAGCGCATATGGCTACACCTTC.

The chain employs TRBV5-6 and TRBJ2-1; the D gene is possibly TRBD1 (5 bases). CDR3 length: 16 residues. Deletions cut 4 bases from V and 5 bases from J, with 19 bases between. Germline V gives CDR1 SGHDT, CDR2 YYEEEE. The CDR3 spells CASSQESATDNNEQFF. Written as DNA, the CDR3 is TGTGCCAGCAGCCAGGAGTCCGCGACAGACAACAATGAGCAGTTCTTC.

The V and J genes are TRBV6-5 and TRBJ1-2; D uncertain. Trimming cost V 5 bases and J 0 bases, with 10 bases left between them. The CDR3 sequence is 14 residues long. CDR1 and CDR2 from the germline V gene are MNHEY and SVGAGI. CDR3 nucleotides: TGTGCCAGCAGTCCTCTTGCAGCTAACTATGGCTACACCTTC. It codes for CASSPLAANYGYTF.

This rearrangement joins TRBV7-9 to TRBJ2-1; 8 bases are shared with TRBD2. The CDR3 covers 15 residues. The V segment lost 1 base and the J segment 4 bases; nucleotides outside the gene matches: 3. Germline CDR1 reads SEHNR; CDR2 reads FQNEAQ (reference sequence). CDR3 sequence reads: CASSLGQRGYNEQFF. The CDR3, as DNA: TGTGCCAGCAGCTTAGGCCAGCGGGGGTACAATGAGCAGTTCTTC. Using reference TRBV7-9 and TRBJ2-1 for the parts outside the CDR3, the full variable domain is DTGVSQNPRHKITKRGQNVTFRCDPISEHNRLYWYRQTLGQGPEFLTYFQNEAQLEKSRLLSDRFSAERPKGSFSTLEIQRTEQGDSAMYLCASSLGQRGYNEQFFGPGTRLTVL.

This clonotype was recorded once. This rearrangement joins TRBV9 to TRBJ2-1, with no clear D. The CDR3 is 14 amino acids. The ends were cut back, 7 bases at V and 2 bases at J, with 13 bases in the middle. CDR1 SGDLS and CDR2 YYNGEE come from the germline V gene. The CDR3 protein is CASSDGDAYNEQFF. CDR3 nucleotide sequence: TGTGCCAGCTCGGACGGAGATGCCTACAATGAGCAGTTCTTC.

The table lists this clonotype with a few counts. The chain has TRBV20-1 and TRBJ1-2, with 10 bases fitting TRBD1. The V and J ends lost 2 bases and 6 bases, in that order; junction bases with no gene match: 9. The CDR3 length is 15 residues. Germline V gene lookup returns CDR1 DFQATT and CDR2 SNEGSKA (reference sequence). In DNA form, the CDR3 reads TGCAGTGCTAGAACCGGGACAGGGGATGTGGATGGCTACACCTTC. It translates to CSARTGTGDVDGYTF.

This chain's CDR3 is CASSPGSGVYEQYF. CDR3 sequence (DNA): TGTGCCAGCTCACCAGGGTCAGGAGTCTACGAGCAGTACTTC. The chain has TRBV18 and TRBJ2-7; D gene ambiguous. The CDR3 totals 14 residues. Germline V gene sequence: CDR1 KGHSH, CDR2 LQKENI. V was clipped by 2 bases and J by 3 bases, with 11 bases between them.

In its sample, this clonotype was seen a few times. The chain couples TRBV7-2 to TRBJ1-1; D may be TRBD1 (5 bases). Germline CDR1 reads SGHTA; CDR2 reads FQGNSA. The CDR3 covers 17 residues. Trimming took off 3 bases at V and 1 base at J, with 18 bases between the two ends. CDR3 region: CASSFQGAPLANTEAFF. CDR3 bases: TGTGCCAGCAGCTTCCAAGGGGCCCCTCTAGCGAACACTGAAGCTTTCTTT.

Sample share makes this clonotype medium-sized. The chain couples TRBV30 to TRBJ2-7, with 7 bases aligning to TRBD1. Germline values: CDR1 GTSNPN, CDR2 SVGIG (reference sequence). The CDR3 runs to 11 residues. The V and J ends lost 5 bases and 2 bases, in that order; junction bases with no gene match: 0. As DNA, the CDR3 is TGTGCCTGGGGACAGGCCTACGAGCAGTACTTC. This gives the protein CAWGQAYEQYF. Combining the CDR3 with reference TRBV30 and TRBJ2-7 gives the whole variable domain SQTIHQWPATLVQPVGSPLSLECTVEGTSNPNLYWYRQAAGRGLQLLFYSVGIGQISSEVPQNLSASRPQDRQFILSSKKLLLSDSGFYLCAWGQAYEQYFGPGTRLTVT.